The 13 T cell receptor beta chains presented below share a single source sample, sequenced in a study of T cells in Graves' hyperthyroidism and ophthalmopathy. Amplification yielded TCR beta CDR3 regions, with RNA transcripts as the source. During a first-round RT-PCR of the TCR CDR3, the HTBI primer set was used. TCRdb independently ran MiXCR on the multiplex PCR reads; one entry per CDR3 protein. The sample comprises roughly 420,000 distinct CDR3 sequences, less than 20% of which are singletons, and approximately 7.5% rests with the top ten. Sequencing was carried out using blood. The receptors were gathered from a woman aged 18-30 years with Graves' hyperthyroidism.

There are many counts of this clonotype. This chain joins TRBV20-1 and TRBJ2-2, with a weak D call TRBD1 (6 bases). CDR3 size: 14 residues. Germline V CDR1 and CDR2: DFQATT, SNEGSKA (reference sequence). V lost 0 bases, J lost 5 bases, and 10 bases lay in between. CDR3 region: CSAREGARTGELFF. In DNA form, the CDR3 reads TGCAGTGCTAGAGAGGGGGCACGGACCGGGGAGCTGTTTTTT.

This clonotype was seen ten or more times. The chain combines TRBV6-6 with TRBJ2-5; TRBD2 agrees at 12 bases. Unmatched junction bases numbered 13, after V lost 0 bases and J lost 5 bases. The length of the CDR3 is 19 residues. CDR1 and CDR2 (germline): MNHNY, SVGAGI (reference sequence). CDR3 sequence: CASSYSRGASGRAGETQYF. Written as DNA, the CDR3 is TGTGCCAGCAGTTACTCGAGAGGGGCTAGCGGGAGGGCCGGGGAGACCCAGTACTTC.

The chain links TRBV14 to TRBJ2-5; D possibly uses TRBD1 or TRBD2 (5 bases each). The CDR3 is made up of 12 amino acids. Trimming pared 4 bases from V and 10 bases from J, leaving 13 bases between. The germline CDR1 and CDR2 sequences are SGHDN and FVKESK. The CDR3 sequence: CASSLNRGDQYF. For the CDR3, the DNA is TGTGCCAGCAGCCTTAACCGAGGGGACCAGTACTTC.

Many counts were recorded for this clonotype. This chain uses TRBV2 with TRBJ2-1; D remains ambiguous. Germline V gene sequence: CDR1 SNHLY, CDR2 FYNNEI. The CDR3 runs 14 residues. Trimming cost V 8 bases and J 8 bases, with 19 bases left between them. CDR3 sequence reads: CASLKGVGAHEQFF. The CDR3 DNA reads TGTGCCAGCCTCAAGGGTGTAGGTGCACATGAGCAGTTCTTC.

This sequence joins TRBV5-1 and TRBJ2-1, with D possibly matching TRBD2 (5 bases). V was clipped by 5 bases and J by 5 bases, with 14 bases between them. The CDR3 contains 14 residues. The germline V gene has CDR1 SGHRS and CDR2 YFSETQ. CDR3 protein: CASRRAEQNNEQFF. CDR3 DNA: TGCGCCAGCAGGAGAGCGGAGCAAAACAATGAGCAGTTCTTC.

Regarding this clonotype: A much more abundant neighbour one base away suggests this may be a read error. This chain connects TRBV6-1 to TRBJ1-6, with no clear D. In germline, CDR1 is MNHNS, CDR2 SASEGT. The CDR3 is made up of 17 amino acids. V gave up 5 bases and J gave up 5 bases, with 19 bases separating them. The CDR3, as DNA: TGTGCCAGCAGTCGCCCAGTGGCGGGTATCGATAATTCACCCCTCCACTTT. It specifies CASSRPVAGIDNSPLHF.

There are many counts of this clonotype. The V and J genes are TRBV30 and TRBJ1-5, with D perhaps TRBD1 (6 bases). Germline lookup yields CDR1 GTSNPN and CDR2 SVGIG (reference sequence). The CDR3 runs 15 residues. V was trimmed by 0 bases and J by 6 bases, leaving 15 bases between them. The CDR3 sequence: CAWSVAGGASQPQHF. In nucleotides, the CDR3 is TGTGCCTGGAGTGTAGCGGGGGGGGCGAGTCAGCCCCAGCATTTT.

Many counts were recorded for this clonotype. The chain recombines TRBV20-1 with TRBJ2-7, with 9 bases that match TRBD1. The germline CDR1 and CDR2 sequences are DFQATT and SNEGSKA (reference sequence). The CDR3 runs 15 residues. Trimming took 6 bases from V and 0 from J; bases not matched to a gene: 9. In DNA form, the CDR3 reads TGCAGTGCGACACACCCGGGACAGGGCTCCTACGAGCAGTACTTC. It yields the protein CSATHPGQGSYEQYF.

This clonotype was seen repeatedly, ten times or more. CDR3 loop: CASSLGGGEGFEQYF. CDR3 DNA: TGTGCCAGCAGCTTAGGGGGGGGTGAGGGGTTCGAGCAGTACTTC. V and J are TRBV11-2 and TRBJ2-7, with TRBD2 matching over 7 bases. The CDR3 has 15 amino acids. V shed 1 base, J shed 6 bases, and the junction held 9 bases outside the gene matches. Germline CDR1 and CDR2: SGHAT and FQNNGV.

The rearrangement links TRBV19 to TRBJ2-3; no definite D call. V was trimmed by 5 bases and J by 5 bases, leaving 14 bases between them. CDR3 size: 14 residues. The germline CDR1 and CDR2 sequences are LNHDA and SQIVND (reference sequence). CDR3: CASSLGPARDTQYF. In nucleotides, the CDR3 is TGTGCCAGTAGTCTAGGACCTGCTCGAGATACGCAGTATTTT.

This clonotype has a count of ten or more. The chain joins TRBV2 to TRBJ1-5; weak D call: TRBD1 (6 bases). The CDR3 has 14 residues. The V and J ends lost 6 bases and 5 bases respectively, with 14 bases between them. Per the germline V gene, CDR1 is SNHLY and CDR2 is FYNNEI. The CDR3 coding sequence is TGTGCCAGCAGCGCGGACAGATCTGATCAGCCCCAGCATTTT. This translates into CASSADRSDQPQHF.

This clonotype was counted at least ten times. This chain uses TRBV6-2 or TRBV6-3 with TRBJ2-1; 8 nucleotides line up with TRBD2. The CDR3 totals 15 residues. Germline assignment: CDR1 MNHEY and CDR2 SVGEGT. V trimming: 2 bases; J trimming: 4 bases; junction bases outside the gene matches: 4. The CDR3 protein is CASSYAREGYNEQFF. The CDR3, as DNA: TGTGCCAGCAGTTACGCCCGGGAGGGTTACAATGAGCAGTTCTTC.

With respect to this clonotype: This may be a read error: a much more frequent sequence differs by one nucleotide. This chain uses TRBV7-9 with TRBJ2-3; 10 positions agree with TRBD2. CDR1 SEHNR and CDR2 FQNEAQ come from the germline V gene (reference sequence). J gave up 5 bases and V 5 bases, and 13 bases lay outside the gene matches. The CDR3 extends over 17 amino acids. In nucleotides, the CDR3 is TGTGCCAGCAGCGTAGTTGTAGCGGGAGGTCACGGAGATACGCAGTATTTT. Amino acid sequence: CASSVVVAGGHGDTQYF. The variable domain in full, completed from reference TRBV7-9 and TRBJ2-3, reads DTGVSQNPRHKITKRGQNVTFRCDPISEHNRLYWYRQTLGQGPEFLTYFQNEAQLEKSRLLSDRFSAERPKGSFSTLEIQRTEQGDSAMYLCASSVVVAGGHGDTQYFGPGTRLTVL.